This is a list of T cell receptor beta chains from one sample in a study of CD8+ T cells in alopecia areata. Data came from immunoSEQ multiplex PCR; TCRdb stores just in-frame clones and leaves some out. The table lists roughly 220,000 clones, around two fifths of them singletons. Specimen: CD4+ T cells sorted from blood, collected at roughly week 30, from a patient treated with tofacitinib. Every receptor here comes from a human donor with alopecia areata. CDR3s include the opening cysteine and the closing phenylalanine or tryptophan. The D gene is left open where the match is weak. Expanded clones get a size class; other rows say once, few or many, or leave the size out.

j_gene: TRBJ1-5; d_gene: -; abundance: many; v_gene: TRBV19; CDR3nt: TGTGCCAGTAGCCCCTTGTTTTCCAATCAGCCCCAGCATTTT; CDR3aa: CASSPLFSNQPQHF
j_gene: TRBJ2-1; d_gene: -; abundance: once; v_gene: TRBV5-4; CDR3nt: TGTGCCAGCAGCTTGGCCGGGTCCTACAATGAGCAGTTCTTC; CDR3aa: CASSLAGSYNEQFF
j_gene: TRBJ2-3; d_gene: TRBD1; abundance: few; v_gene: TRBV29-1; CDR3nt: TGCAGCGTCCCGACAGGGGTGGATACGCAGTATTTT; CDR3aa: CSVPTGVDTQYF
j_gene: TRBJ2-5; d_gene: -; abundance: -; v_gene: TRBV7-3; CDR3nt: TGTGCCAGCAGCCGAGGACAGAACCAAGAGACCCAGTACTTC; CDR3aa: CASSRGQNQETQYF
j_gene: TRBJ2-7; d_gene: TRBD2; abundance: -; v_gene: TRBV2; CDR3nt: TGTGCCAGCAGGGACGAGCGGGGGGGCGATATAGACGAGCAGTACTTC; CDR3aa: CASRDERGGDIDEQYF
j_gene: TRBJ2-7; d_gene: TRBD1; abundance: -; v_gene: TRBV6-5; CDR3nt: TGTGCCAGCAGTTACCGCGGACAGGGCGCCTACGAGCAGTACTTC; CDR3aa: CASSYRGQGAYEQYF
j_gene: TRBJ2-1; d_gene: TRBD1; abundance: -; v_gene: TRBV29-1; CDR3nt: TGCAGCGTTGACCCCGGGACAGGGGGCAATGAGCAGTTCTTC; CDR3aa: CSVDPGTGGNEQFF
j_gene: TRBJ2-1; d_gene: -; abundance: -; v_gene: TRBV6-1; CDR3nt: TGTGCCAGCAGTGATCTTTCGGGGAGTGAGCAGTTCTTC; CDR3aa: CASSDLSGSEQFF
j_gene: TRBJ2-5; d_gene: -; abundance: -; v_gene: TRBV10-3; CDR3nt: TGTGCCAGCAGTGTGGGGGAGACCCAGTACTTC; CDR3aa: CASSVGETQYF
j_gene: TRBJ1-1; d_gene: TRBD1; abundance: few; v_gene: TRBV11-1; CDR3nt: TGTGCCAGCAGCTCGGACAGGGGATCCGCTGAAGCTTTCTTT; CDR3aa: CASSSDRGSAEAFF
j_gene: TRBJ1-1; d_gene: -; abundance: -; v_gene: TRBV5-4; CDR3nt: TGTGCCAGCTCGACAGGAAACACTGAAGCTTTCTTT; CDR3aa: CASSTGNTEAFF
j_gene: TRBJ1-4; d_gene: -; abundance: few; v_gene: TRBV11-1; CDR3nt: TGTGCCAGCAGCCTCGGGACTGGAAGAAATGAAAAACTGTTTTTT; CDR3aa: CASSLGTGRNEKLFF
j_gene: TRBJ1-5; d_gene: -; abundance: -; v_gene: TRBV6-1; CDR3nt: TGTGCCAGCAGTGACCACAGGGTTCAGCCCCAGCATTTT; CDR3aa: CASSDHRVQPQHF
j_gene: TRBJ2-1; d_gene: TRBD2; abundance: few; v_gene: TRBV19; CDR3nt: TGTGCCAGTAGCAAAAGCGGGGGGCCCTACAATGAGCAGTTCTTC; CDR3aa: CASSKSGGPYNEQFF
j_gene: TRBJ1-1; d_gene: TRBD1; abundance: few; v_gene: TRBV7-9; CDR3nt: TGTGCCAGCAGCACGGGACAGATGAACACTGAAGCTTTCTTT; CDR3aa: CASSTGQMNTEAFF
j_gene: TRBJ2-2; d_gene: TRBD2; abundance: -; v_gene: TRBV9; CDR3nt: TGTGCCAGCAGCCCCCGACTAGCGGGAGGTTCGAACACCGGGGAGCTGTTTTTT; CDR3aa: CASSPRLAGGSNTGELFF
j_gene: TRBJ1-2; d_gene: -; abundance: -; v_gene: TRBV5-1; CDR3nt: TGCGCCAGCAGCTTGGATCGGTACGGGCTCTATGGCTACACCTTC; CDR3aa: CASSLDRYGLYGYTF
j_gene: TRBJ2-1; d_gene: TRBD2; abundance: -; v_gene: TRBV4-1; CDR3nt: TGCGCCAGCAGCCAACCCATCCGGGAGGTCAATGAGCAGTTCTTC; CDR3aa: CASSQPIREVNEQFF
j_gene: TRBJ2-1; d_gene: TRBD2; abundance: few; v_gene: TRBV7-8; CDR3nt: TGTGCCAGCAGCACCCGCGGGAGGGTCTCCTACAATGAGCAGTTCTTC; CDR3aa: CASSTRGRVSYNEQFF
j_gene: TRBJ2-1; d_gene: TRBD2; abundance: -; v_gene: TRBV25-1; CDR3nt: TGTGCCAGCAGTGCGGGACTAGCGGGGGTTGAGCAGTTCTTC; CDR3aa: CASSAGLAGVEQFF
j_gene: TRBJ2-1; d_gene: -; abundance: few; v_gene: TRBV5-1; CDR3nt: TGCGCCAGCAGCCCCCAGAGGGAATTTCAGTTCTTC; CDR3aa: CASSPQREFQFF
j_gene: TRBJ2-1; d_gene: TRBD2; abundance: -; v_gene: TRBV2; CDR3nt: TGTGCCAGCAGCCGACTAGCGGGTGACTACAATGAGCAGTTCTTC; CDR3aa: CASSRLAGDYNEQFF
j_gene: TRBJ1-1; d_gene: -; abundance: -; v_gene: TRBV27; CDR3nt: TGTGCCAGCAGTTTCGACGGGGAGGCAAGAGCTTTCTTT; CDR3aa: CASSFDGEARAFF
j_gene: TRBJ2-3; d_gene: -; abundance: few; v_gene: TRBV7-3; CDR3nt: TGTGCCAGCAGCTTAGCAGGGAGCACAGATACGCAGTATTTT; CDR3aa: CASSLAGSTDTQYF
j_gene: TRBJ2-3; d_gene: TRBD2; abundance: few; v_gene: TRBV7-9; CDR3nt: TGTGCCAGCAGCGCCACTGGGACTAGCGGGAGAGCCGGCACAGATACGCAGTATTTT; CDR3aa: CASSATGTSGRAGTDTQYF
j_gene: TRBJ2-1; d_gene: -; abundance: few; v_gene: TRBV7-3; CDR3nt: TGTGCCAGCAGCCAAGTCGGGAATGAGCAGTTCTTC; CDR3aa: CASSQVGNEQFF
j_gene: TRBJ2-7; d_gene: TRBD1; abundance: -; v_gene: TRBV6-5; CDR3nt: TGTGCCAGCAGAACCGACAGGGGAATGTCCTACGAGCAGTACTTC; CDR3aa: CASRTDRGMSYEQYF
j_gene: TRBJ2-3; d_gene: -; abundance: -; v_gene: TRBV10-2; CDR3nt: TGCGCCAGCAGGCCCTTGACAGATACGCAGTATTTT; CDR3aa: CASRPLTDTQYF
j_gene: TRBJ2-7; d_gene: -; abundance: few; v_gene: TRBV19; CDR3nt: TGTGCCAGTAGGTCATCGGGGGGCTACTACGAGCAGTACTTC; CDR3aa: CASRSSGGYYEQYF
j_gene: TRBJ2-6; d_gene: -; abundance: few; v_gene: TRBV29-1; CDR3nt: TGCAGCGTGAGCCCTGGGGCCAACGTCCTGACTTTC; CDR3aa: CSVSPGANVLTF
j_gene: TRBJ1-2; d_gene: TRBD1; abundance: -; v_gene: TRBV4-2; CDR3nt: TGTGCCAGCAGCCAAGAGTATCGCGACAGGGGGCGGGGAGGAGGCTACACCTTC; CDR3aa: CASSQEYRDRGRGGGYTF
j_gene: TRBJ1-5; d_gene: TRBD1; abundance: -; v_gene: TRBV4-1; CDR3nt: TGCGCCAGCAGCCGATCGACAGGGAACCAGCCCCAGCATTTT; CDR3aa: CASSRSTGNQPQHF
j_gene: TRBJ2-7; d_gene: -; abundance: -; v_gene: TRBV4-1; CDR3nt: TGCGCCAGCAGCCGAACCGGGCCGGGGGTCGGCGAGCAGTACTTC; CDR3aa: CASSRTGPGVGEQYF
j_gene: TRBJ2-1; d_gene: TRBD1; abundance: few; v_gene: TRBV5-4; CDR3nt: TGTGCCAGCAGCTCGTCCGACAGGGACAATGAGCAGTTCTTC; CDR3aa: CASSSSDRDNEQFF
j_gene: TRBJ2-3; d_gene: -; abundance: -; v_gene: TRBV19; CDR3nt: TGTGCCAGCTCTAGTTGGAGCACAGATACGCAGTATTTT; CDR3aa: CASSSWSTDTQYF
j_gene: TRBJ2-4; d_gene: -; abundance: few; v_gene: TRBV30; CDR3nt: TGTGCCTGGAGTGTAGGGCAGACTTCAGCCAAAAACATTCAGTACTTC; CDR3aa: CAWSVGQTSAKNIQYF
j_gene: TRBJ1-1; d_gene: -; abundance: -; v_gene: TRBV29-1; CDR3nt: TGCAGCGTTGCACCGGACAGGAACACTGAAGCTTTCTTT; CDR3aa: CSVAPDRNTEAFF
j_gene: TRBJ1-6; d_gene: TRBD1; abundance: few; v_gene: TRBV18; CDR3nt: TGTGCCAGCTCACCAGGGACAGGGGGCAATTCACCCCTCCACTTT; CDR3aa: CASSPGTGGNSPLHF
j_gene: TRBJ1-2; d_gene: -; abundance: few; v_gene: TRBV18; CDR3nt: TGTGCCAGCTCACCTTCGGACGGATCTGGCTACACCTTC; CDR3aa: CASSPSDGSGYTF
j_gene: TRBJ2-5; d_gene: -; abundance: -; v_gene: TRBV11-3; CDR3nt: TGTGCCAGCAGCTCCCTGCTGGGGGAGACCCAGTACTTC; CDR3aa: CASSSLLGETQYF
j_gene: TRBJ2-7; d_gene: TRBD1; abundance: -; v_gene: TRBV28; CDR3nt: TGTGCCAGCAGTACAGGGGTTGGGGTCGAGCAGTACTTC; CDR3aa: CASSTGVGVEQYF
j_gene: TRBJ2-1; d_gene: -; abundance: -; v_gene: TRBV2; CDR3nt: TGTGCCAGCAGTGAGCTGATAGGGTGGGAGGACAATGAGCAGTTCTTC; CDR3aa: CASSELIGWEDNEQFF
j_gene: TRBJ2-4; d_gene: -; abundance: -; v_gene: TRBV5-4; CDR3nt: TGTGCCAGCAGCTTGGTGAGCGGCCCGGTGGAAAAGAACATTCAGTACTTC; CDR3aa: CASSLVSGPVEKNIQYF
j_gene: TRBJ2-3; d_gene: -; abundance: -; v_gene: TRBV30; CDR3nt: TGTGCCTGGGGTCACCCCGTACGGGATACGCAGTATTTT; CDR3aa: CAWGHPVRDTQYF
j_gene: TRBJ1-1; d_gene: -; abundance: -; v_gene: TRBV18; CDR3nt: TGTGCCAGCTCACCATACGACGGCCCTGATTTAGCTTTCTTT; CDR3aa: CASSPYDGPDLAFF
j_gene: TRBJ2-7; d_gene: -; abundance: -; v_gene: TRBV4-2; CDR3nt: TGTGCCAGCAGCCCCAACCCCACGACTGTCTACGAGCAGTACTTC; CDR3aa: CASSPNPTTVYEQYF
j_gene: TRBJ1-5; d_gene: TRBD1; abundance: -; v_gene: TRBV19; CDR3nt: TGTGCCAGTAGGCGGACAGGGGCCGCCATCGTGGGCCAGCCCCAGCATTTT; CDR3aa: CASRRTGAAIVGQPQHF
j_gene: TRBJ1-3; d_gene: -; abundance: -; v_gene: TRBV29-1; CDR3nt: TGCAGCGTTGAAGGACGGGACTCTGGAAACACCATATATTTT; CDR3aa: CSVEGRDSGNTIYF
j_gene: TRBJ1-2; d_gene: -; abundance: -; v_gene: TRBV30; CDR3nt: TGTGCCTGGAGTGTCTACGGGGGCGCTGCATATGGCTACACCTTC; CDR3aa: CAWSVYGGAAYGYTF
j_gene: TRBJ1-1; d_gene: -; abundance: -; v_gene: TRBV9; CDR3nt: TGTGCCAGCAGCGTTCATGGAGATTCTGAAGCTTTCTTT; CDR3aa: CASSVHGDSEAFF
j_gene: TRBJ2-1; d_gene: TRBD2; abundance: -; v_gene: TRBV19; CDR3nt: TGTGCCAGCGCCACTGGGACTAGGCGTGGGGGTGAGCAGTTCTTC; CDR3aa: CASATGTRRGGEQFF
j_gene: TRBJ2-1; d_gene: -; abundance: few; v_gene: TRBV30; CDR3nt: TGTGCCATCGGCCGGGGAAGCTACAATGAGCAGTTCTTC; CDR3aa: CAIGRGSYNEQFF
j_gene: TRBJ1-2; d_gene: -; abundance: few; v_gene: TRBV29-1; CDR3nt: TGCAGCGTGGGCGAGGGATGGACCGGAACAGGCTACACCTTC; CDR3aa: CSVGEGWTGTGYTF
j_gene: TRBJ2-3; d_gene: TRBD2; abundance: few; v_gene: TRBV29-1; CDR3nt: TGCAGCGTTGAGCCTAGCGGAAAACCAGATACGCAGTATTTT; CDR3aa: CSVEPSGKPDTQYF
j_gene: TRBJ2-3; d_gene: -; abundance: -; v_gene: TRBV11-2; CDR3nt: TGTGCCAGCAGCGAGTATTCGGGTCAGTGGAGGACAGATACGCAGTATTTT; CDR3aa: CASSEYSGQWRTDTQYF
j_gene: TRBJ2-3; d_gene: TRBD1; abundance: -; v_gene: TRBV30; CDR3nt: TGTGCCTTGGACAGGGGGGCAGATACGCAGTATTTT; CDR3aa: CALDRGADTQYF
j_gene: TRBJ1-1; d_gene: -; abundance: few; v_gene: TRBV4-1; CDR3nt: TGCGCCAGCAGCCAAGAGATAGAACGGGTAAAAGCTTTCTTT; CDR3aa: CASSQEIERVKAFF
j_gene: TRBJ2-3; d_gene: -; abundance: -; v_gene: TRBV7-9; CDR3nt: TGTGCCAGCACCATAGACCGTATCGCAGATACGCAGTATTTT; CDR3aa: CASTIDRIADTQYF
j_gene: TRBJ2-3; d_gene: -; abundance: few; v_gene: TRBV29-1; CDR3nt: TGCAGCGTGGAGGGGGGGGCGGCAGATACGCAGTATTTT; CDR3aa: CSVEGGAADTQYF